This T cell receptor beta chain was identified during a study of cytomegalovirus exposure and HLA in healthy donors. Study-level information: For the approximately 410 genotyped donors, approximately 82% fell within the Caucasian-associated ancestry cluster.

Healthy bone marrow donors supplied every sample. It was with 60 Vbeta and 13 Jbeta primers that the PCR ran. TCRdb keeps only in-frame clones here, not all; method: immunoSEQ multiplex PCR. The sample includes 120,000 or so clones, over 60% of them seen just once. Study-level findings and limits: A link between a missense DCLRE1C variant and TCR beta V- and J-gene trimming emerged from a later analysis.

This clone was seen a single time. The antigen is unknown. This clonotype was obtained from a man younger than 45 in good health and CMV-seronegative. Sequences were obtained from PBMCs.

CDR3 nucleotides: TGTGCCTGGGGACAGCTGAACACTGAAGCTTTCTTT. Its translation: CAWGQLNTEAFF. V and J are TRBV30 and TRBJ1-1; tentatively, D is TRBD1 (6 bases). The CDR3 spans 12 residues. V shed 5 bases and J shed 0 bases, with 7 bases lying between them. Germline assignment: CDR1 GTSNPN and CDR2 SVGIG (reference sequence).